One TCR beta chain is described in this entry. Its antigen is not identified. This sample was included in a study of CD8+ T cells in alopecia areata. Findings and caveats of the study: When scalp samples are sequenced, resident alphabeta T cells of normal skin are also captured.

Treatment indicated: oral pan-JAK inhibitor, 5-10 mg twice daily. Once RNA had been extracted, it was reverse transcribed into cDNA to act as the sequencing template. Libraries were prepared by immunoSEQ multiplex PCR; TCRdb keeps only in-frame clonotypes and omits some of them. The repertoire has a few hundred thousand clones, 43% of them found once; the top ten carry over 2.5%. V lost 4 bases, J lost 5 bases, and 8 bases stayed unmatched. Per the germline V gene, CDR1 is MGHRA and CDR2 is YSYEKL. This CDR3 has 15 residues. This chain links TRBV4-1 with TRBJ2-3; 8 bases match TRBD1. The sample here was CD4+ T cells sorted from blood, taken at approximately week 37, from a patient treated with tofacitinib. The receptor comes from a human donor with alopecia areata. CDR3 protein: CASSLTTGAQDTQYF. The CDR3 region has the DNA TGCGCCAGCAGCCTCACGACAGGGGCACAAGATACGCAGTATTTT.